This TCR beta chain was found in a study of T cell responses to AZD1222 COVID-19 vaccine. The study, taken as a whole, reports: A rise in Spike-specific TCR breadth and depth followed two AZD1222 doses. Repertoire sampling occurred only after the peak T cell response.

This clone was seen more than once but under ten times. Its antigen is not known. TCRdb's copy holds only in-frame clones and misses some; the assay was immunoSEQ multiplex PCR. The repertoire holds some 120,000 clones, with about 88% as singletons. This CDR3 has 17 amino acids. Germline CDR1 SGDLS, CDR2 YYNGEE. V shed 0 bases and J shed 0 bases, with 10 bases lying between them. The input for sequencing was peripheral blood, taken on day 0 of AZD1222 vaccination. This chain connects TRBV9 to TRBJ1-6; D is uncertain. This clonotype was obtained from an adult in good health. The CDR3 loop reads CASSVGLRSSYNSPLHF. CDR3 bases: TGTGCCAGCAGCGTAGGCCTCAGAAGCTCCTATAATTCACCCCTCCACTTT.